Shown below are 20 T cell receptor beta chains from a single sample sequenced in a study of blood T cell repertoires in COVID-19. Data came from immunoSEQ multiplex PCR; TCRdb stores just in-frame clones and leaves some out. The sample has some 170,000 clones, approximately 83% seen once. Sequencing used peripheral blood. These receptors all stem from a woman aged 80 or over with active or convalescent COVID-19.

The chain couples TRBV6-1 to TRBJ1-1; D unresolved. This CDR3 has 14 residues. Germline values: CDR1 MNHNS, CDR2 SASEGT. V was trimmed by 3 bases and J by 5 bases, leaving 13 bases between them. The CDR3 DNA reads TGTGCCAGCAGTGACCCCCTTGGGCGAACTGAAGCTTTCTTT. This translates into CASSDPLGRTEAFF.

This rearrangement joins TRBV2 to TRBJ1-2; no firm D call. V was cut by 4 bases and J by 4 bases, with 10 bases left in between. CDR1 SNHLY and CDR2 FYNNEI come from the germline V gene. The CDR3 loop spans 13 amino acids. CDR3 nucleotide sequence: TGTGCCAGCAGTGTGCAGGTGGCCTATGGCTACACCTTC. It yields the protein CASSVQVAYGYTF.

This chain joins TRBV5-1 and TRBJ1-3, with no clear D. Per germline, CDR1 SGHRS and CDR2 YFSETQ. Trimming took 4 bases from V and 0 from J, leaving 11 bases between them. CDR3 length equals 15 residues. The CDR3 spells CASSVDGASGNTIYF. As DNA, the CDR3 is TGCGCCAGCAGCGTCGACGGAGCCTCTGGAAACACCATATATTTT.

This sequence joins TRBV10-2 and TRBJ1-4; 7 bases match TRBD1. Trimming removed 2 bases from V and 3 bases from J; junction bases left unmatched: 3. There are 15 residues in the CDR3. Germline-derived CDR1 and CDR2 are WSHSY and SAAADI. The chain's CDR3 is CASSEGQAANEKLFF. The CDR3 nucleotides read TGCGCCAGCAGTGAGGGACAGGCTGCTAATGAAAAACTGTTTTTT.

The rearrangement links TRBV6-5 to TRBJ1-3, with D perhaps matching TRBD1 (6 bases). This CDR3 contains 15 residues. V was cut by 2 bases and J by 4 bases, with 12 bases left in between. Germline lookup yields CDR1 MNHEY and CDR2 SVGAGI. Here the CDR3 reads CASSYLGARGNTIYF. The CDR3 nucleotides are TGTGCCAGCAGTTACCTGGGGGCTAGAGGAAACACCATATATTTT.

In nucleotides, the CDR3 is TGTGCCAGCTCACCAAGAACCAGCGGGGGCTCGAACACCGGGGAGCTGTTTTTT. This codes for CASSPRTSGGSNTGELFF. The chain combines TRBV18 with TRBJ2-2; 8 bases fit TRBD2. Germline assignment: CDR1 KGHSH and CDR2 LQKENI. The V gene end was trimmed by 2 bases and the J gene end by 0 bases; junction bases not matched to a gene: 8. The CDR3 has 18 amino acids.

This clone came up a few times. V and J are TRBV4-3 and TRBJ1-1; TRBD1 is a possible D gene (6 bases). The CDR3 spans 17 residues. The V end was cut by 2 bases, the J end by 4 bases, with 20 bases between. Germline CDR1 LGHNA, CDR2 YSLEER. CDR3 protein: CASSQSKFLQGGTEAFF. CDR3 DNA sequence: TGCGCCAGCAGCCAATCAAAATTCTTACAGGGTGGCACTGAAGCTTTCTTT.

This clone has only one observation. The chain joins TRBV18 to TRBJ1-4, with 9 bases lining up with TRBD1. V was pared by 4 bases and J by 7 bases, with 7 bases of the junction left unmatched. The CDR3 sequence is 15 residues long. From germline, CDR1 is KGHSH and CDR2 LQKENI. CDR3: CASSLRQGDSEKLFF. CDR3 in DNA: TGTGCCAGCTCACTGAGACAGGGGGATAGTGAAAAACTGTTTTTT.

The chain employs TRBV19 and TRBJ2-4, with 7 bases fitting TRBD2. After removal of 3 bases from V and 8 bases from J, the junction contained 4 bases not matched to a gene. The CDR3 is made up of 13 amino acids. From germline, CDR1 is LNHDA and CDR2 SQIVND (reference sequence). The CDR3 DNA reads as TGTGCCAGTAGTATTACGGGGGGTCACATTCAGTACTTC. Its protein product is CASSITGGHIQYF.

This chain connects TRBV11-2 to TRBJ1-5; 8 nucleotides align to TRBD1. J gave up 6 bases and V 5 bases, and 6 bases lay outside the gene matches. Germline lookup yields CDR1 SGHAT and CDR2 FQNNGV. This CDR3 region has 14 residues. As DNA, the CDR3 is TGTGCCAGCAGCCCCGGACAGGGAAGTCAGCCCCAGCATTTT. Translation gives CASSPGQGSQPQHF.

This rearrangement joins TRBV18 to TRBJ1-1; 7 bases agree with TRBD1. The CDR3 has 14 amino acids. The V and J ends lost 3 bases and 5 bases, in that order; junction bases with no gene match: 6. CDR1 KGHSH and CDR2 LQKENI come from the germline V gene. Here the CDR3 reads CASSPGTDLTEAFF. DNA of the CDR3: TGTGCCAGCTCACCCGGGACAGATTTAACTGAAGCTTTCTTT. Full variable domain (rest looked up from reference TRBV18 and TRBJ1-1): NAGVMQNPRHLVRRRGQEARLRCSPMKGHSHVYWYRQLPEEGLKFMVYLQKENIIDESGMPKERFSAEFPKEGPSILRIQQVVRGDSAAYFCASSPGTDLTEAFFGQGTRLTVV.

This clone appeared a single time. CDR3 amino acids: CASSPDRGPMQPQHF. In DNA form, the CDR3 reads TGTGCCAGCAGTCCCGACAGGGGTCCCATGCAGCCCCAGCATTTT. The rearrangement uses TRBV6-5 and TRBJ1-5; 8 bases fit TRBD1. V lost 5 bases and J lost 7; bases outside the gene matches: 10. Germline-derived CDR1 and CDR2 are MNHEY and SVGAGI. The CDR3 loop spans 15 amino acids.

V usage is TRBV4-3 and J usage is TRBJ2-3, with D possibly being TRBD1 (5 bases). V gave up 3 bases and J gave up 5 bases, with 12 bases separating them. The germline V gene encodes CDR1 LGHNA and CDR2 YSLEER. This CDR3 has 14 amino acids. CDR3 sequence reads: CASSQGHIGDTQYF. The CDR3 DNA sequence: TGCGCCAGCAGCCAGGGGCACATAGGAGATACGCAGTATTTT.

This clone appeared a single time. CDR3 bases: TGTGCCAGCAGTGGCGACAGGGGGCTTGTCACTGAAGCTTTCTTT. Translated: CASSGDRGLVTEAFF. This chain links TRBV2 with TRBJ1-1; 10 bases fit TRBD1. This CDR3 has 15 residues. V shed 4 bases and J 4 bases; nucleotides not matched to a gene: 6. CDR1 and CDR2 (germline): SNHLY, FYNNEI.

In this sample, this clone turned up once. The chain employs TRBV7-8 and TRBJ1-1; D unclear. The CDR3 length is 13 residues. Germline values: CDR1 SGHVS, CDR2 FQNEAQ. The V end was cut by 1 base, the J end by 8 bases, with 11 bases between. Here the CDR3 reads CASSLDGGHEAFF. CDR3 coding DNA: TGTGCCAGCAGCTTAGATGGCGGGCACGAAGCTTTCTTT.

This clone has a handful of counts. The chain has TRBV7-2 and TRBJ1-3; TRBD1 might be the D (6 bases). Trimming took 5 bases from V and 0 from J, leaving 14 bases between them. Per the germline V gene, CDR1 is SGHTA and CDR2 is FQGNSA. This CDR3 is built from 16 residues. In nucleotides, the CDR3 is TGTGCCAGCAGCACCTCAGGGGCCTTCTCTGGAAACACCATATATTTT. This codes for CASSTSGAFSGNTIYF.

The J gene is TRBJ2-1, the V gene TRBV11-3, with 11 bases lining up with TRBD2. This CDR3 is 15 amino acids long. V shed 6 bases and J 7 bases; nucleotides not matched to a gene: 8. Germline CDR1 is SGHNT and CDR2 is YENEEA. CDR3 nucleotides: TGTGCCAGCAGGTCACTAGCGGGGGTTGGGAATGAGCAGTTCTTC. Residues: CASRSLAGVGNEQFF.

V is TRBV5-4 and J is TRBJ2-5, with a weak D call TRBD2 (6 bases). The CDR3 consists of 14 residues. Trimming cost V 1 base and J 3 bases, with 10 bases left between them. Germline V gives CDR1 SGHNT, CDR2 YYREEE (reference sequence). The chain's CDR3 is CASSLHQREETQYF. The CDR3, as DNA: TGTGCCAGCAGCTTGCATCAGCGGGAAGAGACCCAGTACTTC.

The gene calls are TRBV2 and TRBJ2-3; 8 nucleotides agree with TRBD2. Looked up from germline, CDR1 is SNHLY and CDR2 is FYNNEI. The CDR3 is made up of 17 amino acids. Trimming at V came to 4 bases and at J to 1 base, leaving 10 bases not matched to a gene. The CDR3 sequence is CASSGQTGGPGTDTQYF. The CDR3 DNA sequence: TGTGCCAGCAGTGGTCAGACGGGGGGGCCGGGCACAGATACGCAGTATTTT.

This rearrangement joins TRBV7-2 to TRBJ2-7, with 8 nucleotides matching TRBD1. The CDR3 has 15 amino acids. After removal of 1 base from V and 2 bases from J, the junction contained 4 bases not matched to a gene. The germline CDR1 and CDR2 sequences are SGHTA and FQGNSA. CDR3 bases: TGTGCCAGCAGCTTAGAGTCAGGGGGCGCCTACGAGCAGTACTTC. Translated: CASSLESGGAYEQYF.